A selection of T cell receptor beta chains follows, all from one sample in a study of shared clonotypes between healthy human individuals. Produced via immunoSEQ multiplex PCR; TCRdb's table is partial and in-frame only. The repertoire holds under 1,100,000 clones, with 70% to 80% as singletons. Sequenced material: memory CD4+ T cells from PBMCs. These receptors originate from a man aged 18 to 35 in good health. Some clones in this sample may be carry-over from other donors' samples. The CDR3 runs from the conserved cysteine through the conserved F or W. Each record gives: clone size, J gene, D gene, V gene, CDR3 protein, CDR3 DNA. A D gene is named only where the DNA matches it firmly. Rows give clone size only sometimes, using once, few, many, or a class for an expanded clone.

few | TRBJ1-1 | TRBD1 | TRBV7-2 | CASSLRQGGTEAFF | TGTGCCAGCAGCCTGAGACAGGGCGGCACTGAAGCTTTCTTT
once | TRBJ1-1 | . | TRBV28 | CASSFIQNTEAFF | TGTGCCAGCAGTTTTATCCAGAACACTGAAGCTTTCTTT
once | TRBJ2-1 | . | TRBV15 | CATSRDLPGNNEQFF | TGTGCCACCAGCAGAGATCTCCCCGGGAACAATGAGCAGTTCTTC
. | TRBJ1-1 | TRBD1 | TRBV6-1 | CASSETGTGEAFF | TGTGCCAGCAGTGAAACCGGGACAGGGGAAGCTTTCTTT
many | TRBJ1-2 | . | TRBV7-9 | CASSLEQAPYGYTF | TGTGCCAGCAGCTTAGAACAGGCTCCCTATGGCTACACCTTC
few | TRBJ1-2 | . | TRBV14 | CASSQDRRYGGYTF | TGTGCCAGCAGCCAAGACAGGCGGTATGGTGGCTACACCTTC
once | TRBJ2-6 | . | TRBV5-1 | CASSLGPGRGANVLTF | TGCGCCAGCAGCTTGGGACCAGGGCGTGGGGCCAACGTCCTGACTTTC
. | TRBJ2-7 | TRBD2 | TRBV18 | CASSPTSGSYEQYF | TGTGCCAGCTCGCCTACTAGCGGGAGTTACGAGCAGTACTTC
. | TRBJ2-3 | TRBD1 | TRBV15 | CATSRGGQGADTQYF | TGTGCCACCAGCAGAGGGGGACAGGGGGCTGATACGCAGTATTTT
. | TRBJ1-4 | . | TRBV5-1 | CASSSRPGTNEKLFF | TGCGCCAGCAGCTCCCGTCCTGGGACTAATGAAAAACTGTTTTTT
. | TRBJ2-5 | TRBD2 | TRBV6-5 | CASGRAGMGETQYF | TGTGCCAGCGGGAGGGCCGGTATGGGAGAGACCCAGTACTTC
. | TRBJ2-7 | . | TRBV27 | CASRNRDSYEQYF | TGTGCCAGCAGAAACAGGGACTCCTACGAGCAGTACTTC
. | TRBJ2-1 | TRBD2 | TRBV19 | CASSIVKAGRSYNEQFF | TGTGCCAGTAGTATAGTAAAAGCGGGACGCTCCTACAATGAGCAGTTCTTC
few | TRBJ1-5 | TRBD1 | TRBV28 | CANQPRQGTKLGSQPQHF | TGTGCCAACCAACCTAGACAGGGGACGAAACTCGGGTCCCAGCCCCAGCATTTT
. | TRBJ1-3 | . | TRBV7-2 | CASSPRAGSSAGNTIYF | TGTGCCAGCAGCCCAAGGGCAGGCTCCAGCGCTGGAAACACCATATATTTT
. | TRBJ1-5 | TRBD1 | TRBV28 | CASSLTGAGQPQHF | TGTGCCAGCAGCCTGACAGGGGCAGGTCAGCCCCAGCATTTT
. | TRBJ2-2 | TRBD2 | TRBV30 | CALAKTGELFF | TGTGCACTAGCGAAGACCGGGGAGCTGTTTTTT
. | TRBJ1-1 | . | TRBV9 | CASSVELDRNTEAFF | TGTGCCAGCAGCGTAGAGTTGGACAGGAACACTGAAGCTTTCTTT
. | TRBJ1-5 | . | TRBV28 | CASSTGQPQHF | TGTGCCAGCAGCACAGGTCAGCCCCAGCATTTT
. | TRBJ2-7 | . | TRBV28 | CASSSRQGYEQYF | TGTGCCAGCAGTTCCCGGCAGGGTTACGAGCAGTACTTC
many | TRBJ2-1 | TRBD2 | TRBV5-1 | CASSPAGGSFNNEQFF | TGCGCCAGCAGCCCGGCGGGGGGCAGTTTCAACAATGAGCAGTTCTTC
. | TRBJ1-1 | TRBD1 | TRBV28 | CASSSPAGTGSGGNAFF | TGTGCCAGCAGTTCCCCCGCCGGGACAGGGTCTGGGGGTAACGCTTTCTTT
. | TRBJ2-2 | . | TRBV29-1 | CSVEVVYRVGELFF | TGCAGCGTTGAAGTAGTATATAGGGTCGGGGAGCTGTTTTTT
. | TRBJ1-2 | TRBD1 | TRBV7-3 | CASSETGGNYGYTF | TGTGCCAGCAGCGAGACAGGGGGAAACTATGGCTACACCTTC
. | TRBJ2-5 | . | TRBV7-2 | CASSFSGNQETQYF | TGTGCCAGCAGCTTTTCAGGCAACCAAGAGACCCAGTACTTC
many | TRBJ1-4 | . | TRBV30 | CAWSVGGTNEKLFF | TGTGCCTGGAGTGTCGGCGGTACTAATGAAAAACTGTTTTTT
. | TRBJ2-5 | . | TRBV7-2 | CASSIRRGRGETQYF | TGTGCCAGCAGCATCCGACGGGGGCGCGGAGAGACCCAGTACTTC
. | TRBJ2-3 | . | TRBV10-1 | CASSDSQQGASWGRGTDTQYF | TGCGCCAGCAGTGATTCCCAGCAGGGAGCTAGCTGGGGAAGGGGCACAGATACGCAGTATTTT
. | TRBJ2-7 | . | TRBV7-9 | CASSAWITYEQYF | TGTGCCAGCAGCGCGTGGATCACCTACGAGCAGTACTTC
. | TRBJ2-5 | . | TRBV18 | CASSRGGSIQETQYF | TGTGCCAGCTCACGAGGGGGTTCTATACAAGAGACCCAGTACTTC
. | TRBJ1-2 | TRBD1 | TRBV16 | CASSQWTGSYGYTF | TGTGCCAGCAGCCAATGGACAGGGAGTTATGGCTACACCTTC
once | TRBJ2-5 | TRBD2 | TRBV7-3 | CASSLTSGSGETQYF | TGTGCCAGCAGCTTGACTAGCGGGAGCGGAGAGACCCAGTACTTC
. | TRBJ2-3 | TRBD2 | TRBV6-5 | CASSYAPLAGGNTQYF | TGTGCCAGCAGTTACGCCCCGCTAGCGGGAGGAAATACGCAGTATTTT
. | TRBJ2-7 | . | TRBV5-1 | CASSLVRGNSYEQYF | TGCGCCAGCAGCTTGGTCCGTGGGAACTCCTACGAGCAGTACTTC
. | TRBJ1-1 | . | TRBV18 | CASSPGRIEAFF | TGTGCCAGCTCACCCGGACGGATTGAAGCTTTCTTT
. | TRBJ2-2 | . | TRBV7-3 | CASSPGSPFTGELFF | TGTGCCAGCAGCCCAGGGAGCCCGTTCACCGGGGAGCTGTTTTTT
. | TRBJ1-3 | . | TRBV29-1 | CSAEGQFSGNTIYF | TGCAGCGCTGAGGGGCAGTTCTCTGGAAACACCATATATTTT